This T cell receptor beta chain derives from a study of OX40 agonist ivuxolimab in advanced cancers. Study-level background: Enrollees could have had prior anti-PD-1, anti-PD-L1 or anti-CTLA-4 therapy, which 30% to 50% had received. The study's findings and limits: At 0.1 to 3.0 mg/kg and by week 6, CD4+ and CD8+ T cells in the blood had expanded clonally.

TCRdb's table, derived via immunoSEQ multiplex PCR, lists solely in-frame clones and lacks some. Of about 110,000 clones listed, about 91% are singletons. The sampling schedule covered blood at baseline, cycle 4 day 1, and cycle 7 day 1. Germline V lookup: CDR1 SGHAT, CDR2 FQNNGV. Trimming stripped 2 bases from V and 13 bases from J, with 18 bases between. The CDR3 covers 13 residues. In regard to this clone: Its antigen is unknown.

The J gene is TRBJ2-7, the V gene TRBV11-2; D might be TRBD1 (7 bases). This TCR derives from an adult with an advanced solid tumor such as melanoma, head and neck, liver or kidney cancer. Material: CD4+ or CD8+ T cells sorted from blood, obtained in a trial of the OX40 agonist ivuxolimab. The CDR3 coding sequence is TGTGCCAGCAGCTTACGAAACCTACAGGGGACTTACTTC. Its translation is CASSLRNLQGTYF. Together with reference TRBV11-2 and TRBJ2-7, the CDR3 gives the full variable domain: EAGVAQSPRYKIIEKRQSVAFWCNPISGHATLYWYQQILGQGPKLLIQFQNNGVVDDSQLPKDRFSAERLKGVDSTLKIQPAKLEDSAVYLCASSLRNLQGTYFGPGTRLTVT.